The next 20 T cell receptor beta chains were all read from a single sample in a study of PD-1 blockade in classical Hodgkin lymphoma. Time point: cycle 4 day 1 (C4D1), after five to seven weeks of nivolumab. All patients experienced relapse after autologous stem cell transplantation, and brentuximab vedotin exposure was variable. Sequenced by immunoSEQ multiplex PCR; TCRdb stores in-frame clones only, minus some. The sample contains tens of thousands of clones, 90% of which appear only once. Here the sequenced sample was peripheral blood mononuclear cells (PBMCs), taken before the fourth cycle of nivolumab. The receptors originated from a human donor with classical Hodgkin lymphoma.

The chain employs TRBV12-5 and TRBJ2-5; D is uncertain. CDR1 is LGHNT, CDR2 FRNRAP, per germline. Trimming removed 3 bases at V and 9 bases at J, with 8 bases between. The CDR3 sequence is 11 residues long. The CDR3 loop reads CASGLPWAQYF. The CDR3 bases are TGTGCTAGTGGTTTACCCTGGGCCCAGTACTTC.

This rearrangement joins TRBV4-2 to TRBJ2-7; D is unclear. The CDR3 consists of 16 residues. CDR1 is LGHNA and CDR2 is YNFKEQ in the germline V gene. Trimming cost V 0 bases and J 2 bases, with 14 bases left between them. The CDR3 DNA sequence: TGTGCCAGCAGCCAAGAAGAAGGGAACCTAGCCTACGAGCAGTACTTC. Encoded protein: CASSQEEGNLAYEQYF.

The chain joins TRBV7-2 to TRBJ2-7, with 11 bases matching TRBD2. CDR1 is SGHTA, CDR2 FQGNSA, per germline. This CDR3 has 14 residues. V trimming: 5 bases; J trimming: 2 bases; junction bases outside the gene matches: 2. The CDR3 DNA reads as TGTGCCAGCAGCCAGGGACTAGCGGCCTACGAGCAGTACTTC. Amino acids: CASSQGLAAYEQYF.

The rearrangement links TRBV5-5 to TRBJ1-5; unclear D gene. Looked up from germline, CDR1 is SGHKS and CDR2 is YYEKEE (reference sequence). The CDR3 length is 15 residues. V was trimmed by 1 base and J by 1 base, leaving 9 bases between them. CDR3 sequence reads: CASSLSGVSNQPQHF. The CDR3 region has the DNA TGTGCCAGCAGCTTGAGCGGGGTGAGCAATCAGCCCCAGCATTTT. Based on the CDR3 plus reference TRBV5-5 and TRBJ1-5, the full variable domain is DAGVTQSPTHLIKTRGQQVTLRCSPISGHKSVSWYQQVLGQGPQFIFQYYEKEERGRGNFPDRFSARQFPNYSSELNVNALLLGDSALYLCASSLSGVSNQPQHFGDGTRLSIL.

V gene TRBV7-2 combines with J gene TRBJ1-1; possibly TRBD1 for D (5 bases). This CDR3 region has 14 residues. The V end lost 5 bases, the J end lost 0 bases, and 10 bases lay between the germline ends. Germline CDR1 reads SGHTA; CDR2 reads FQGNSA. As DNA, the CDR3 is TGTGCCAGCAGCCGCGGACAACTGAACACTGAAGCTTTCTTT. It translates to CASSRGQLNTEAFF.

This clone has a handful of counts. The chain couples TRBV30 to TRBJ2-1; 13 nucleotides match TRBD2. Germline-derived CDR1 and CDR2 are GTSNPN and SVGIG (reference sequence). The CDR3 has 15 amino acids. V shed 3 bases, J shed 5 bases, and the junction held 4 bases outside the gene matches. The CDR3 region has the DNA TGTGCCTGGAGGACTAGCGGGAGGTACAACAATGAGCAGTTCTTC. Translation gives CAWRTSGRYNNEQFF.

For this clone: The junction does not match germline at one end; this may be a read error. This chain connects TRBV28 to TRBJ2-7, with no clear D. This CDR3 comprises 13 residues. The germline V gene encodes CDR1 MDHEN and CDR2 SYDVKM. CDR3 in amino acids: CTTTPWSDYEQYF. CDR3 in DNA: TGCACAACTACTCCCTGGTCCGACTACGAGCAGTACTTC.

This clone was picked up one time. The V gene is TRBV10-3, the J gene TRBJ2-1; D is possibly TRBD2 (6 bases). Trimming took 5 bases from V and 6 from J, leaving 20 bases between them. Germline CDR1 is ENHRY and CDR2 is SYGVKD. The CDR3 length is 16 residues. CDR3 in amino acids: CAISPGGLVPGNEQFF. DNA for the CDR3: TGTGCCATCAGTCCTGGGGGACTGGTTCCGGGCAATGAGCAGTTCTTC.

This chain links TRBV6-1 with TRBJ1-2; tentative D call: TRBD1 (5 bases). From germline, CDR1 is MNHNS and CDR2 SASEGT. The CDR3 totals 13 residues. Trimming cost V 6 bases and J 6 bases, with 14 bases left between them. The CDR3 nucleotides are TGTGCCAGCAGGGGGCGCGGTTTAGATGGCTACACCTTC. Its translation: CASRGRGLDGYTF.

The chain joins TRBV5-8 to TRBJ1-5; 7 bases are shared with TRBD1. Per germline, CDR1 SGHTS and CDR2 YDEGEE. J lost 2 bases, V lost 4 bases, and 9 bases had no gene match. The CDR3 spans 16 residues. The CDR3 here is CASSREQGSGNQPQHF. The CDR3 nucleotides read TGTGCCAGCAGCAGGGAACAGGGGAGCGGCAATCAGCCCCAGCATTTT.

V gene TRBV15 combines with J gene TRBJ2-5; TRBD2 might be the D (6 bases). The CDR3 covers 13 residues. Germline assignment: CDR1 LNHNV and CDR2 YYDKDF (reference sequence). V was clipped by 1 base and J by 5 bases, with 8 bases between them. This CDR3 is CATSRGEVETQYF. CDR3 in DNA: TGTGCCACCAGCAGAGGGGAGGTTGAGACCCAGTACTTC.

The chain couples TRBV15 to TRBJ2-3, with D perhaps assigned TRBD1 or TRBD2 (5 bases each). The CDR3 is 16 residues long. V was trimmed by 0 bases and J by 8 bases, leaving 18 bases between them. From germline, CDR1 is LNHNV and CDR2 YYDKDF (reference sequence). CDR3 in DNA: TGTGCCACCAGCAGAGAATTAGCGCAGATAGGGGCTACGCAGTATTTT. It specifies CATSRELAQIGATQYF.

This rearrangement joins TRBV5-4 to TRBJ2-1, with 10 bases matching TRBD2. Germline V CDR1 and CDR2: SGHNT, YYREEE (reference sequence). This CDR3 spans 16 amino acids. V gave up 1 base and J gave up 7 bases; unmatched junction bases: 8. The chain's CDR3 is CASSLSASGSVNEQFF. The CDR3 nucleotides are TGTGCCAGCAGCTTGTCGGCTAGCGGGAGCGTGAATGAGCAGTTCTTC.

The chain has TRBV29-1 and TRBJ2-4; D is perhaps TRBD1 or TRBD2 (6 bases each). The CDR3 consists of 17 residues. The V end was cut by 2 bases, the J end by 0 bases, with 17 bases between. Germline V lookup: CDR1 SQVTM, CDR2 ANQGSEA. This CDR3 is CSVEQGPGDLAKNIQYF. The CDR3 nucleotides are TGCAGCGTTGAACAGGGGCCAGGGGACTTAGCCAAAAACATTCAGTACTTC.

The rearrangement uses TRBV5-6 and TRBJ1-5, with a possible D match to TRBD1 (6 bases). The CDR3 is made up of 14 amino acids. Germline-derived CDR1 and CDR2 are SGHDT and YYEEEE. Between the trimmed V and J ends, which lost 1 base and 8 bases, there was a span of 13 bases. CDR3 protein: CASSLYQGLEPQHF. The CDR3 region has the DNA TGTGCCAGCAGCTTGTACCAGGGGCTAGAGCCCCAGCATTTT.

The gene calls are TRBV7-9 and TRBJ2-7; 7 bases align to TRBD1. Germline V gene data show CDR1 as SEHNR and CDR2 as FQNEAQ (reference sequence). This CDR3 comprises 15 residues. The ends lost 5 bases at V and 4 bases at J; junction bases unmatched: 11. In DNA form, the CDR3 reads TGTGCCAGCAGCCAGGGGCTCACAGGGGAATACGAGCAGTACTTC. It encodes CASSQGLTGEYEQYF.

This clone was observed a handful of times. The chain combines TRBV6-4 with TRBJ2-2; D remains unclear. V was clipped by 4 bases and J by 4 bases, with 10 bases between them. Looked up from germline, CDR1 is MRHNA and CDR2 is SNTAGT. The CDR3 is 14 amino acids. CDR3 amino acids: CASSVGSVTGELFF. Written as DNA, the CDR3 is TGTGCCAGCAGTGTTGGCAGTGTCACCGGGGAGCTGTTTTTT.

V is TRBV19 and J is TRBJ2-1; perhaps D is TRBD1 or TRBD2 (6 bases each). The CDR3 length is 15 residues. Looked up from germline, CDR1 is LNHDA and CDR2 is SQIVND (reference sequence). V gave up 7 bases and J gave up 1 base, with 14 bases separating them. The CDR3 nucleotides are TGTGCCAGTAAAGAGGGGGGCGCATCCTACAATGAGCAGTTCTTC. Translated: CASKEGGASYNEQFF.

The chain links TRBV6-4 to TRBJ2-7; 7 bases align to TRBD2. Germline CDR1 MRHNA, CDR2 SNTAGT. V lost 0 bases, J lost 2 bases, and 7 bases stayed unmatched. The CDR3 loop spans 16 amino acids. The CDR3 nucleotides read TGTGCCAGCAGTGACTCCAGAGCAGCGGGACCCTACGAGCAGTACTTC. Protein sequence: CASSDSRAAGPYEQYF.

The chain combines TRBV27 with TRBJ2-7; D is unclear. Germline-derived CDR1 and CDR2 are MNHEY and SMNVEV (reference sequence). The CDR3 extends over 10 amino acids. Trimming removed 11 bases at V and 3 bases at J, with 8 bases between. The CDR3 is CAAGRYEQYF. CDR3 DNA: TGTGCCGCAGGACGCTACGAGCAGTACTTC.